This T cell receptor beta chain originates from a study of response to subunit inactivated influenza vaccine. Study findings and constraints: The authors put forward the suggestion that each seasonal influenza vaccination may bring in only a limited number of new T cells.

Points on this clonotype: As yet, its antigen is unknown.

In TCRdb, the RT-PCR reads were re-called with MiXCR into one record per CDR3 protein. The repertoire holds 500,000 or so distinct CDR3 sequences, with approximately 15% as singletons. The clonotype originates from a man between 50 and 75 years old who received an inactivated influenza vaccine. The sequencing here drew on CD4+ T cells sorted from PBMCs, taken less than 30 months after vaccination.

Here the CDR3 reads CASSLPTGRNNEQFF. The CDR3 nucleotides read TGCGCCAGCAGCTTGCCTACGGGACGGAACAATGAGCAGTTCTTC. The chain carries TRBV5-1 and TRBJ2-1; the D gene could be TRBD1 or TRBD2 (5 bases each). Per the germline V gene, CDR1 is SGHRS and CDR2 is YFSETQ. The CDR3 is 15 residues long. V lost 1 base and J 5 bases, leaving 13 bases between the germline ends.